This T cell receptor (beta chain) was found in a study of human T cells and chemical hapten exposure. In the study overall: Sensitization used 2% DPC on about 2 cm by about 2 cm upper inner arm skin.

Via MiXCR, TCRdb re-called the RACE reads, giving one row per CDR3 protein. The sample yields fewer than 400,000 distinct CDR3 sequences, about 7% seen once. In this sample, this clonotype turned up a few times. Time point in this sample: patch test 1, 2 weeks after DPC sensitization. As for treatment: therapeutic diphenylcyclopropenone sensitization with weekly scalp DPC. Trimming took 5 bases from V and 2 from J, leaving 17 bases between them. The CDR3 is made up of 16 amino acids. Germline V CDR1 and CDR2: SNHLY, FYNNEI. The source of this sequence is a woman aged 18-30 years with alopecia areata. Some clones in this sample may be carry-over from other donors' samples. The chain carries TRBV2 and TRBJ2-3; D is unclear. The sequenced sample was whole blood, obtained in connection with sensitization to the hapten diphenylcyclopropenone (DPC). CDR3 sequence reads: CASSRDRPPDTDTQYF. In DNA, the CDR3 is TGTGCCAGCAGTAGAGATAGACCCCCCGACACAGATACGCAGTATTTT. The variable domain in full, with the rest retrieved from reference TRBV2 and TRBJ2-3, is EPEVTQTPSHQVTQMGQEVILRCVPISNHLYFYWYRQILGQKVEFLVSFYNNEISEKSEIFDDQFSVERPDGSNFTLKIRSTKLEDSAMYFCASSRDRPPDTDTQYFGPGTRLTVL.